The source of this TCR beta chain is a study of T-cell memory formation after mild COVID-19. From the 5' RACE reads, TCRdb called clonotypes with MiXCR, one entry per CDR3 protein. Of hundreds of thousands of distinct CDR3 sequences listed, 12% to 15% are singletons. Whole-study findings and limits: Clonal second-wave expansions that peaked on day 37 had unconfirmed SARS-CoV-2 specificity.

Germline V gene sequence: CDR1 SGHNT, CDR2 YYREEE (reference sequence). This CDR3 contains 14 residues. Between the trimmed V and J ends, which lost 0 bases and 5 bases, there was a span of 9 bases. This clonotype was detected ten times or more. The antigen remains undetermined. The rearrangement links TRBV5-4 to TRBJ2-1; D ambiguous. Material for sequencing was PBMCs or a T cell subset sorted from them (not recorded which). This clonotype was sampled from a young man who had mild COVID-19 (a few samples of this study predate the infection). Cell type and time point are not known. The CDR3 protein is CASSLEPVNNEQFF. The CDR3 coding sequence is TGTGCCAGCAGCTTGGAGCCAGTCAACAATGAGCAGTTCTTC. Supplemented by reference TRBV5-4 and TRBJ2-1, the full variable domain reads ETGVTQSPTHLIKTRGQQVTLRCSSQSGHNTVSWYQQALGQGPQFIFQYYREEENGRGNFPPRFSGLQFPNYSSELNVNALELDDSALYLCASSLEPVNNEQFFGPGTRLTVL.